This T cell receptor beta chain derives from a study of regulatory T cells in long-lasting Graves disease. The time point here: newly diagnosed GD, antithyroid drugs for less than 3 months. After RNA was extracted from PBMCs, the TCR library was made from it. Ten or more counts support this clonotype. V was cut by 3 bases and J by 2 bases, with 14 bases left in between. The CDR3 runs 15 residues. Per the germline V gene, CDR1 is SEHNR and CDR2 is FQNEAQ (reference sequence). With iRepertoire HTBI primers and Arm-PCR of CDR3 regions, TCR beta libraries were built. TCRdb passed the multiplex PCR reads through MiXCR, listing each CDR3 protein once. This table has a few hundred thousand distinct CDR3 sequences, over 9.5% appearing once. These sequences were also reported in another study, on T cells in Graves' hyperthyroidism and ophthalmopathy. As that study records: The TCR CDR3 was amplified in a first-round RT-PCR using the HTBI primer set.

The source is a woman aged 18-29 years with Graves disease. This sample comprised peripheral blood mononuclear cells (PBMCs), obtained at new diagnosis, from a patient treated with antithyroid drugs. V is TRBV7-9 and J is TRBJ2-7; D gene ambiguous. The CDR3 region has the DNA TGTGCCAGCAGCTTTATAAGCACTGACCCCTACGAGCAGTACTTC. Encoded protein: CASSFISTDPYEQYF.